The 25 T cell receptor beta chains below were found in one sample sequenced in a study of blood T cell repertoires in COVID-19. Assay used: immunoSEQ multiplex PCR; TCRdb lists only in-frame clones, some missing. The data contain 450,000 to 500,000 clones, approximately 85% of them singletons. Source material: peripheral blood. The source is a human donor in a cohort sampled during active COVID-19.

V is TRBV3-1 (or the pseudogene TRBV3-2) and J is TRBJ1-1; 7 positions agree with TRBD1. The V gene end was trimmed by 4 bases and the J gene end by 6 bases; junction bases not matched to a gene: 14. The CDR3 has 16 amino acids. Germline CDR1 LGHDT, CDR2 YNNKEL (reference sequence). CDR3 coding DNA: TGTGCCAGCAGCCGAACGTGGGACAGAGGGGGCCCTGAAGCTTTCTTT. This codes for CASSRTWDRGGPEAFF.

This clone has more than one count but fewer than ten. V usage is TRBV19 and J usage is TRBJ1-3, with TRBD1 matching 9 bases. This CDR3 has 16 residues. Unmatched junction bases numbered 8, after V lost 4 bases and J lost 4 bases. CDR1 is LNHDA and CDR2 is SQIVND in the germline V gene (reference sequence). CDR3 residues: CASSKMNRGLGNTIYF. The CDR3 nucleotides are TGTGCCAGTAGTAAGATGAACAGGGGGCTCGGAAACACCATATATTTT.

This clone has just a few counts. The chain combines TRBV5-4 with TRBJ2-7; 9 bases are shared with TRBD2. Germline loops: CDR1 SGHNT, CDR2 YYREEE (reference sequence). J lost 6 bases, V lost 4 bases, and 14 bases had no gene match. The CDR3 is 16 amino acids. The CDR3 loop reads CASSASYSGSYREQYF. CDR3 sequence (DNA): TGTGCCAGCAGCGCGAGCTATAGCGGGAGTTACCGCGAGCAGTACTTC.

This clone was observed once. The chain is built from TRBV5-4 and TRBJ2-6; no definite D call. V was clipped by 0 bases and J by 1 base, with 5 bases between them. There are 15 residues in the CDR3. Germline V gives CDR1 SGHNT, CDR2 YYREEE (reference sequence). In DNA, the CDR3 is TGTGCCAGCAGCTTGGATCCTTCTGGGGCCAACGTCCTGACTTTC. Translated: CASSLDPSGANVLTF.

Regarding this clone: Other nucleotide sequences from this sample produce the same CDR3. The chain recombines TRBV5-6 with TRBJ2-2; no definite D call. Germline CDR1 and CDR2: SGHDT and YYEEEE. CDR3 size: 14 residues. V shed 0 bases and J shed 2 bases, with 5 bases lying between them. This CDR3 is CASSLGANTGELFF. CDR3 DNA: TGTGCCAGCAGCTTGGGGGCCAACACCGGGGAGCTGTTTTTT.

The V call is TRBV25-1, the J call TRBJ1-2; possible D gene TRBD1, 5 bases. Trimming pared 0 bases from V and 7 bases from J, leaving 12 bases between. CDR1 MGHDK and CDR2 SYGVNS come from the germline V gene. The CDR3 runs to 14 residues. This chain's CDR3 is CASSEYGGGSGYTF. Here the CDR3 DNA reads TGTGCCAGCAGTGAATACGGGGGGGGTAGTGGCTACACCTTC.

Here the CDR3 DNA reads TGTGCCAGCAGCGGGGGGGTCTCAGAAGGCTACACCTTC. Amino acid sequence: CASSGGVSEGYTF. The chain uses TRBV3-1 (or the pseudogene TRBV3-2) and TRBJ1-2, with TRBD1 as a possible D gene (5 bases). The germline V gene has CDR1 LGHDT and CDR2 YNNKEL (reference sequence). Trimming took off 5 bases at V and 8 bases at J, with 15 bases between the two ends. The CDR3 has 13 residues.

The V call is TRBV7-2, the J call TRBJ2-7; D is ambiguous. V lost 1 base to trimming and J lost 4 bases, with 5 bases between them. The V gene's germline CDR1 is SGHTA and CDR2 FQGNSA. The CDR3 sequence is 12 residues long. CDR3 nucleotide sequence: TGTGCCAGCAGCTTAGGCAGGTACGAGCAGTACTTC. The encoded protein is CASSLGRYEQYF.

The chain employs TRBV5-1 and TRBJ1-3; D not resolved. Trimming stripped 9 bases from V and 4 bases from J, with 14 bases between. Germline CDR1 reads SGHRS; CDR2 reads YFSETQ. CDR3 length equals 13 residues. CDR3 sequence reads: CATAGPPGNTIYF. CDR3 nucleotide sequence: TGCGCCACCGCAGGCCCTCCGGGAAACACCATATATTTT.

The rearrangement joins TRBV19 to TRBJ1-1; 9 bases are a match to TRBD1. The CDR3 loop spans 16 amino acids. V gave up 6 bases and J gave up 1 base; unmatched junction bases: 9. Germline CDR1 and CDR2: LNHDA and SQIVND (reference sequence). For the CDR3, the DNA is TGTGCCAGTAGACTTACAGGGGGCTGGGGGAACACTGAAGCTTTCTTT. This encodes CASRLTGGWGNTEAFF.

This clone appeared a few times. Written as DNA, the CDR3 is TGTGCCAGTAGTATAAACGCAGACACAGATACGCAGTATTTT. Translating gives CASSINADTDTQYF. This chain uses TRBV19 with TRBJ2-3; no definite D call. This CDR3 comprises 14 residues. Trimming cost V 2 bases and J 2 bases, with 8 bases left between them. The germline V gene encodes CDR1 LNHDA and CDR2 SQIVND (reference sequence).

This clone appeared a single time. The chain is built from TRBV19 and TRBJ1-2, with 7 bases aligning to TRBD1. The CDR3 covers 16 residues. Germline V gene data show CDR1 as LNHDA and CDR2 as SQIVND (reference sequence). V trimming: 7 bases; J trimming: 2 bases; junction bases outside the gene matches: 13. CDR3 sequence: CASTGSNRDSNYGYTF. CDR3 nucleotide sequence: TGTGCCAGTACCGGGAGCAACAGGGACAGCAACTATGGCTACACCTTC.

This clone was recorded a few times. The rearrangement links TRBV12-3 or TRBV12-4 to TRBJ1-1; a weak D match, TRBD1 (6 bases). The CDR3 extends over 13 amino acids. The V end was cut by 6 bases, the J end by 7 bases, with 15 bases between. CDR3 sequence: CASSPYRDFEAFF. CDR3 DNA: TGTGCCAGCAGCCCTTACAGGGATTTTGAAGCTTTCTTT.

This clone is a singleton in its sample. The V call is TRBV25-1, the J call TRBJ2-3, with 8 bases matching TRBD1. CDR3 length: 15 amino acids. Trimming cost V 7 bases and J 1 base; bases outside gene matches: 7. Germline loops: CDR1 MGHDK, CDR2 SYGVNS. CDR3 region: CASMQTGGRTDTQYF. DNA of the CDR3: TGTGCCAGCATGCAAACAGGGGGTCGCACAGATACGCAGTATTTT.

The V call is TRBV3-1 (or the pseudogene TRBV3-2), the J call TRBJ1-6; TRBD1 matches at 9 bases. From germline, CDR1 is LGHDT and CDR2 YNNKEL (reference sequence). Trimming took 4 bases from V and 11 from J; bases not matched to a gene: 6. This CDR3 is built from 14 residues. The CDR3 region is CASSPDRGNAPLHF. Written as DNA, the CDR3 is TGTGCCAGCAGCCCCGACAGGGGGAATGCACCCCTCCACTTT.

In this sample, this clone turned up a few times. Other DNA sequences within the sample encode an identical CDR3. The V call is TRBV28, the J call TRBJ2-5, with D perhaps matching TRBD1 (6 bases). CDR3 length equals 13 residues. In germline, CDR1 is MDHEN, CDR2 SYDVKM. Trimming removed 6 bases from V and 2 bases from J, with 10 bases in between. Here the CDR3 reads CASRRTVQETQYF. The CDR3 DNA sequence: TGTGCCAGCAGGCGGACAGTTCAAGAGACCCAGTACTTC.

The chain is built from TRBV30 and TRBJ2-3, with D unclear. This CDR3 region has 11 residues. The germline gives CDR1 GTSNPN, CDR2 SVGIG (reference sequence). V was clipped by 4 bases and J by 6 bases, with 8 bases between them. The chain's CDR3 is CAWIARDTQYF. The CDR3 bases are TGTGCCTGGATCGCCCGGGATACGCAGTATTTT.

The chain joins TRBV16 to TRBJ2-7, with TRBD1 identical over 9 bases. J lost 6 bases, V lost 0 bases, and 9 bases had no gene match. The CDR3 has 16 residues. In germline, CDR1 is KGHSY, CDR2 FQNENV. The CDR3 nucleotides read TGTGCCAGCAGCCAATCTGTTGGGACAGGGTACCGCGAGCAGTACTTC. It specifies CASSQSVGTGYREQYF.

This clone was found a few times. The chain couples TRBV30 to TRBJ2-5; 8 bases are a match to TRBD2. Germline CDR1 reads GTSNPN; CDR2 reads SVGIG (reference sequence). The CDR3 length is 13 residues. The J segment lost 5 bases and the V segment lost 6 bases, leaving 8 bases of the junction unmatched. The chain's CDR3 is CACGAGGLETQYF. The CDR3 DNA is TGTGCCTGTGGGGCGGGAGGTCTGGAGACCCAGTACTTC.

The CDR3 sequence: CASSQFYGVAGGKNTGELFF. The DNA for the CDR3 is TGCGCCAGCAGCCAGTTTTACGGCGTAGCGGGAGGGAAGAACACCGGGGAGCTGTTTTTT. The chain links TRBV4-1 to TRBJ2-2; 11 bases match TRBD2. Germline V gene sequence: CDR1 MGHRA, CDR2 YSYEKL. Germline trimming cut 3 bases from V and 1 base from J; bases unmatched to any gene: 13. The CDR3 runs to 20 residues.

This sequence joins TRBV19 and TRBJ2-2; TRBD1 matches 10 bases. V shed 6 bases, J shed 5 bases, and the junction held 3 bases outside the gene matches. The CDR3 runs to 14 residues. The germline CDR1 and CDR2 sequences are LNHDA and SQIVND (reference sequence). As DNA, the CDR3 is TGTGCCAGTAGAGGACAGGGGGGAACCGGGGAGCTGTTTTTT. Its protein is CASRGQGGTGELFF.

The chain is built from TRBV7-2 and TRBJ2-3, with a tentative D call TRBD1 (6 bases). Germline CDR1 SGHTA, CDR2 FQGNSA. The CDR3 is 15 amino acids. Between the trimmed V and J ends, which lost 5 bases and 0 bases, there was a span of 12 bases. CDR3 in DNA: TGTGCCAGCAGCCTCAGGGGCGGTAGCACAGATACGCAGTATTTT. It codes for CASSLRGGSTDTQYF.

This clone was counted a few times. This sequence joins TRBV5-1 and TRBJ2-7; tentatively, D is TRBD1 (6 bases). With 0 bases removed from V and 5 bases from J, the gap between germline ends came to 18 bases. CDR1 and CDR2 (germline): SGHRS, YFSETQ. The CDR3 contains 16 residues. The CDR3, as DNA: TGCGCCAGCAGCTTGGAGGGGGTACGACCTCCCCACGAGCAGTACTTC. Amino acid sequence: CASSLEGVRPPHEQYF.

This sequence joins TRBV7-9 and TRBJ2-7, with a possible D match to TRBD2 (6 bases). V was shortened by 1 base and J by 4 bases, with 14 bases between the two germline ends. CDR1 and CDR2 from the germline V gene are SEHNR and FQNEAQ (reference sequence). The CDR3 extends over 15 amino acids. The CDR3 DNA reads as TGTGCCAGCAGCTTAGGACAGACCGGGAGTTACGAGCAGTACTTC. As protein: CASSLGQTGSYEQYF.

This clone was found once. The rearrangement joins TRBV7-3 to TRBJ2-2, with 12 nucleotides matching TRBD2. Per the germline V gene, CDR1 is SGHTA and CDR2 is FQGTGA. CDR3 length equals 20 residues. The V and J ends lost 0 bases and 3 bases, in that order; junction bases with no gene match: 11. CDR3 protein: CASSLTPALAGGEDTGELFF. The CDR3 DNA follows: TGTGCCAGCAGCTTAACGCCGGCACTAGCGGGGGGAGAGGACACCGGGGAGCTGTTTTTT.